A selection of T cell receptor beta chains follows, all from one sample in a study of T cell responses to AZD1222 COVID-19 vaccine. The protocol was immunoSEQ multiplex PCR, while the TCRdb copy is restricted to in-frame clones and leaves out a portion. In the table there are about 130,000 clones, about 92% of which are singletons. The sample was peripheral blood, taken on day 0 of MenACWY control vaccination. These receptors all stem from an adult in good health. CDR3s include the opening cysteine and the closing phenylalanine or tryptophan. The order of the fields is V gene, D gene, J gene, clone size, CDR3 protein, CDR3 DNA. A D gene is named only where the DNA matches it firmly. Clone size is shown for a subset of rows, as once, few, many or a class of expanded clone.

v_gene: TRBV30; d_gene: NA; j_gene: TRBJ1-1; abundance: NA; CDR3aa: CAWTTGNTEAFF; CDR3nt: TGTGCCTGGACTACTGGGAACACTGAAGCTTTCTTT
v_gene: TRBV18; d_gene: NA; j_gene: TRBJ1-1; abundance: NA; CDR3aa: CASSPTAKGGTEAFF; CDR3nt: TGTGCCAGCTCACCGACAGCTAAAGGAGGCACTGAAGCTTTCTTT
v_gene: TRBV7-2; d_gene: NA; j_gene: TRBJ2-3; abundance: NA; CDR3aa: CASSTQGRGIDTQYF; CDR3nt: TGTGCCAGCAGCACCCAGGGGAGAGGCATAGATACGCAGTATTTT
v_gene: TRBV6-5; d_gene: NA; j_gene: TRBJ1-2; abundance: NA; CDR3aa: CASRPDTYYGYTF; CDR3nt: TGTGCCAGCAGGCCCGACACGTACTATGGCTACACCTTC
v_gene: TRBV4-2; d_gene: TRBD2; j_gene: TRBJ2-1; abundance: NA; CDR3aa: CASSQVASGSFSSNEQFF; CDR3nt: TGTGCCAGCAGCCAAGTCGCTAGCGGGAGCTTTTCCTCCAATGAGCAGTTCTTC
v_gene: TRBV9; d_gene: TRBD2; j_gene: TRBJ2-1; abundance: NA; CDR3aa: CASSPWGGDNEQFF; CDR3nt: TGTGCCAGCAGCCCCTGGGGAGGGGACAATGAGCAGTTCTTC
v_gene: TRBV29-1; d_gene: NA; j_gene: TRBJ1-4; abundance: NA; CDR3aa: CSVEDHSISTNEKLFF; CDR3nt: TGCAGCGTTGAAGATCACAGCATTTCAACTAATGAAAAACTGTTTTTT
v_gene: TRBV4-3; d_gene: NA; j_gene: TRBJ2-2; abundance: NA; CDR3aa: CASSQDPRTENTGELFF; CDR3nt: TGCGCCAGCAGCCAAGATCCCCGGACAGAGAACACCGGGGAGCTGTTTTTT
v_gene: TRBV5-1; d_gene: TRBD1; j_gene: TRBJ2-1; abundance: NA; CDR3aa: CASSLTGGINEQFF; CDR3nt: TGCGCCAGCAGCTTGACAGGGGGCATAAATGAGCAGTTCTTC
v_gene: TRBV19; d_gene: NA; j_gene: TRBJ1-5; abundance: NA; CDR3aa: CASKGSVQPQHF; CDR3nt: TGTGCCAGTAAGGGGTCCGTCCAGCCCCAGCATTTT
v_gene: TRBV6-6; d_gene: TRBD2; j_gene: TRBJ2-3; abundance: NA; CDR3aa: CASSYGGGHHTDTQYF; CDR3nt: TGTGCCAGCAGTTACGGCGGGGGGCACCACACAGATACGCAGTATTTT
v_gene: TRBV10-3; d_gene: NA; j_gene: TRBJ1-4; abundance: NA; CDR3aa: CAISEGRTTNEKLFF; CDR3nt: TGTGCCATCAGTGAGGGACGGACAACTAATGAAAAACTGTTTTTT
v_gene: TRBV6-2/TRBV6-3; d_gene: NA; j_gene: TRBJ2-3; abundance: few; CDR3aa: CASSYSPGFDTQYF; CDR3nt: TGTGCCAGCAGTTACTCTCCTGGATTTGATACGCAGTATTTT
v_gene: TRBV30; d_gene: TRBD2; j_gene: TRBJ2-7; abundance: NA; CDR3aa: CAWSGGLAGGSEQYF; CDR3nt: TGTGCCTGGAGTGGGGGACTAGCGGGGGGTTCCGAGCAGTACTTC
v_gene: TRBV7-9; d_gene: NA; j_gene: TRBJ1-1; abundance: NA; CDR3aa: CASSSSAFGGRTDTEAFF; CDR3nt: TGTGCCAGCAGCTCCTCCGCTTTCGGGGGGCGCACGGACACTGAAGCTTTCTTT
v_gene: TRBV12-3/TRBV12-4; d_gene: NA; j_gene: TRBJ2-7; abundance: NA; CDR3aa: CASSPGTAYEQYF; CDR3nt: TGTGCCAGCAGCCCCGGGACCGCATACGAGCAGTACTTC
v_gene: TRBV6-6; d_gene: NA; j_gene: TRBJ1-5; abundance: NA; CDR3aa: CASSRSGTQPQHF; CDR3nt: TGTGCCAGCAGTCGATCAGGGACTCAGCCCCAGCATTTT
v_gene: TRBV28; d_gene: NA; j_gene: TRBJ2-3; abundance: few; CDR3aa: CASSFVAGTDTQYF; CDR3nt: TGTGCCAGCAGTTTTGTAGCTGGCACAGATACGCAGTATTTT
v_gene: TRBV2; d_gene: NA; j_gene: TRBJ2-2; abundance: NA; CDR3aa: CASRAGITGELFF; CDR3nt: TGTGCCAGCAGAGCTGGAATTACCGGGGAGCTGTTTTTT
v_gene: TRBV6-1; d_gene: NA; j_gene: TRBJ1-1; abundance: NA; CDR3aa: CASSEANEAFF; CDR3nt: TGTGCCAGCAGTGAAGCGAATGAAGCTTTCTTT
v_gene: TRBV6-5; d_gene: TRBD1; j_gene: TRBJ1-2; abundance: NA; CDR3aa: CASSPQDRLFVGYTF; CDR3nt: TGTGCCAGCAGTCCCCAGGACAGGTTGTTCGTCGGCTACACCTTC
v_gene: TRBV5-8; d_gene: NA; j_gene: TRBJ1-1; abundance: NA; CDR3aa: CASSLAAGVRQAFF; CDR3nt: TGTGCCAGCAGCTTGGCGGCAGGGGTTCGCCAAGCTTTCTTT
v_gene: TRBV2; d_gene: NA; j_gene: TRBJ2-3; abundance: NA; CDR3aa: CASSFTGKTDTQYF; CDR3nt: TGTGCCAGCAGTTTCACAGGGAAAACAGATACGCAGTATTTT
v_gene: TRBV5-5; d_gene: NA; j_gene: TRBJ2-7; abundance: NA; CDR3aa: CASSLWGSNEQYF; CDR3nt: TGTGCCAGCAGCTTGTGGGGTTCCAACGAGCAGTACTTC
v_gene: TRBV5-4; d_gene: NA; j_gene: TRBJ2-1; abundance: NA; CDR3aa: CASSLPEPYNEQFF; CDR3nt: TGTGCCAGCAGCTTGCCTGAACCCTACAATGAGCAGTTCTTC
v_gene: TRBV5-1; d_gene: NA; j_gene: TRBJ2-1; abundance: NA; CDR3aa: CASSLEGLEYNEQFF; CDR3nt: TGCGCCAGCAGCTTGGAGGGACTCGAATACAATGAGCAGTTCTTC
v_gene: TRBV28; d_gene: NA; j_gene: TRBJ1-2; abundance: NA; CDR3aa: CASSLGGKDYGYTF; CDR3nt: TGTGCCAGCAGTTTAGGGGGAAAGGACTATGGCTACACCTTC